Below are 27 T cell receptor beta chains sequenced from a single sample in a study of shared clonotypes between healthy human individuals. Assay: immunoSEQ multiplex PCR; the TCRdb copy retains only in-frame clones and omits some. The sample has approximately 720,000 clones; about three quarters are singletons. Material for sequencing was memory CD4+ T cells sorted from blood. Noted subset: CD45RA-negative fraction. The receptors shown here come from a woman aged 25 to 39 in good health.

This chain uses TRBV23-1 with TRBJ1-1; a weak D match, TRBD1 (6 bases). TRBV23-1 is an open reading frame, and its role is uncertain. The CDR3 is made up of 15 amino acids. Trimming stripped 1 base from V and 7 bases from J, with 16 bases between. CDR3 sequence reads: CASSQLVGGANEAFF. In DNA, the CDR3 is TGCGCCAGCAGTCAATTGGTCGGGGGGGCGAATGAAGCTTTCTTT.

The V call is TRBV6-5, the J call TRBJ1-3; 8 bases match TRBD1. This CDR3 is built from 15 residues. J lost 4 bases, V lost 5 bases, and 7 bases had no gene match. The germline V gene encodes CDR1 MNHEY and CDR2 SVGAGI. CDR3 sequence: CASSAPGGLGNTIYF. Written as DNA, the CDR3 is TGTGCCAGCAGTGCTCCAGGGGGCTTGGGAAACACCATATATTTT.

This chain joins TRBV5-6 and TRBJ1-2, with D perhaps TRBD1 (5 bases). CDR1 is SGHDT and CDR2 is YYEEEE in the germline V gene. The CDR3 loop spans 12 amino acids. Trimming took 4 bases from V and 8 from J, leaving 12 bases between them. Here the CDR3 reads CASSLRGDGYTF. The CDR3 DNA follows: TGTGCCAGCAGCCTCCGGGGGGACGGCTACACCTTC. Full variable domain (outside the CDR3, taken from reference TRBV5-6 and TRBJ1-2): DAGVTQSPTHLIKTRGQQVTLRCSPKSGHDTVSWYQQALGQGPQFIFQYYEEEERQRGNFPDRFSGHQFPNYSSELNVNALLLGDSALYLCASSLRGDGYTFGSGTRLTVV.

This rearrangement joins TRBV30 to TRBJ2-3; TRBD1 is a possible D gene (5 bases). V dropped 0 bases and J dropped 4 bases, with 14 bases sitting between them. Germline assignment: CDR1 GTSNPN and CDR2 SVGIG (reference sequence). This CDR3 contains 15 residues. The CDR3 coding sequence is TGTGCCTGGAGTGTGGGGCAGGGCAAGGCAGATACGCAGTATTTT. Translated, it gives CAWSVGQGKADTQYF.

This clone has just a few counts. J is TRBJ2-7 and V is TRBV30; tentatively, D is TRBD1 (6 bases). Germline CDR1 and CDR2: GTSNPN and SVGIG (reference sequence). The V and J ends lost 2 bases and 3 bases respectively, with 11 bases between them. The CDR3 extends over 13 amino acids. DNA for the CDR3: TGTGCCTGGAGTAAAGGGGGTAGCTACGAGCAGTACTTC. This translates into CAWSKGGSYEQYF.

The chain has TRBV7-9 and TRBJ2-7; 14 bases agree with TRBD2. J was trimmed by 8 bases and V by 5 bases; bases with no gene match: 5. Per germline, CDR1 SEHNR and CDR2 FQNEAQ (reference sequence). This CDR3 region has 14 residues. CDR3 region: CASSQGTSGSKQYF. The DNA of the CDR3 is TGTGCCAGCAGCCAAGGGACTAGCGGGAGCAAGCAGTACTTC.

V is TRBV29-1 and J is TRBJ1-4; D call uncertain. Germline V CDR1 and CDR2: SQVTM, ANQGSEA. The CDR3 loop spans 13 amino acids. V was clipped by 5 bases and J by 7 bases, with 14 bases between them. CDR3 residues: CSVRLGAGEKLFF. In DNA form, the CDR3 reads TGCAGCGTTAGACTAGGAGCGGGTGAAAAACTGTTTTTT. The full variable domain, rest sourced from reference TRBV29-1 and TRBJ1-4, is SAVISQKPSRDICQRGTSLTIQCQVDSQVTMMFWYRQQPGQSLTLIATANQGSEATYESGFVIDKFPISRPNLTFSTLTVSNMSPEDSSIYLCSVRLGAGEKLFFGSGTQLSVL.

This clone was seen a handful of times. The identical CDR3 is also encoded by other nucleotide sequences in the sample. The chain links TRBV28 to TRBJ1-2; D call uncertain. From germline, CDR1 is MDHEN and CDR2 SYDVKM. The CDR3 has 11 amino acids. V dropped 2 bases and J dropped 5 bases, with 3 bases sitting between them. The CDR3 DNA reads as TGTGCCAGCAGTTTACGGTATGGCTACACCTTC. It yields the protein CASSLRYGYTF.

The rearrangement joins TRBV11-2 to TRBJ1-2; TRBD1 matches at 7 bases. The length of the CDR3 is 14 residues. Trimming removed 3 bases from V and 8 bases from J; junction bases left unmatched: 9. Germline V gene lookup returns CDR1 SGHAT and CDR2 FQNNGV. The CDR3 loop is CASSFNTGARGYTF. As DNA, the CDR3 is TGTGCCAGCAGCTTTAATACAGGGGCTCGCGGCTACACCTTC.

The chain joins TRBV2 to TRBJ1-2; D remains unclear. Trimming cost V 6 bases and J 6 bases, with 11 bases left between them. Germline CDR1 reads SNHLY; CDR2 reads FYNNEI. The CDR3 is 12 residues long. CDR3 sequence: CASRGFSHGYTF. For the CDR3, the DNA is TGTGCCAGCAGAGGATTTTCGCATGGCTACACCTTC.

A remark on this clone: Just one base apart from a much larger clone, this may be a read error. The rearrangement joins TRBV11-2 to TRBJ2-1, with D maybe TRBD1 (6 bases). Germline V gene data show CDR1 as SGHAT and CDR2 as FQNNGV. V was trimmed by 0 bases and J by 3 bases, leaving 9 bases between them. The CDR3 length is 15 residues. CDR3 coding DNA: TGTGCCAGCAGCTTAGAGGGGGCCAACTACAATGAGCAGTTCTTC. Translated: CASSLEGANYNEQFF. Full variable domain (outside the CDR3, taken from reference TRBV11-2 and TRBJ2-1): EAGVAQSPRYKIIEKRQSVAFWCNPISGHATLYWYQQILGQGPKLLIQFQNNGVVDDSQLPKDRFSAERLKGVDSTLKIQPAKLEDSAVYLCASSLEGANYNEQFFGPGTRLTVL.

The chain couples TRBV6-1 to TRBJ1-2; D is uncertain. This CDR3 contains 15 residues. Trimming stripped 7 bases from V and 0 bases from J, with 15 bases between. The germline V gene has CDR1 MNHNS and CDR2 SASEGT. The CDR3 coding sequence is TGTGCCAGCACCCCAGGTATTCCGGCTAACTATGGCTACACCTTC. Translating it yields CASTPGIPANYGYTF.

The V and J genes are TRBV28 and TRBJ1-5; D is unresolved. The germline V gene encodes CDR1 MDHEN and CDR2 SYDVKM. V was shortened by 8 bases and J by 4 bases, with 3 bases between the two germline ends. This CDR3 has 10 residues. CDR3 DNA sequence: TGTGCCAGCCATAATCAGCCCCAGCATTTT. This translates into CASHNQPQHF.

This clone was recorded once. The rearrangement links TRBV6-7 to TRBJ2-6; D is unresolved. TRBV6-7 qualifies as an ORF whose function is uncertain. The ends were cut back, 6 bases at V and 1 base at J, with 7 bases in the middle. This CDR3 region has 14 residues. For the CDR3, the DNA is TGTGCCAGCAGCTTCTCTTCTGGGGCCAACGTCCTGACTTTC. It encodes CASSFSSGANVLTF.

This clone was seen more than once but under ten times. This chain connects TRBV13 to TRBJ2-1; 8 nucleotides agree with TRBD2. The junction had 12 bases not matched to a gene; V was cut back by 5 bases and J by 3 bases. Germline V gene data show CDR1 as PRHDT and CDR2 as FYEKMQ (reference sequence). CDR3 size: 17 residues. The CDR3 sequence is CASSPGGGGPYYNEQFF. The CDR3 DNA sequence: TGTGCCAGCAGCCCGGGGGGGGGCGGTCCCTACTACAATGAGCAGTTCTTC.

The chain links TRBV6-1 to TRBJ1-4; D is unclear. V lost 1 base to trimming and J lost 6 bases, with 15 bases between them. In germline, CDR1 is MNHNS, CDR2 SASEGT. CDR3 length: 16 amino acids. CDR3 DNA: TGTGCCAGCAGTGAAGAACTTCCGGGATTGCATGAAAAACTGTTTTTT. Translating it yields CASSEELPGLHEKLFF.

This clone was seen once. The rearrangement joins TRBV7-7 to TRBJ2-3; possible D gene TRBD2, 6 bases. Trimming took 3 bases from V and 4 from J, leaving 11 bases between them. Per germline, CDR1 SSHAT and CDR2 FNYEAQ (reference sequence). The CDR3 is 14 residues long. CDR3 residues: CASSFPGVSDTQYF. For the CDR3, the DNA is TGTGCCAGCAGCTTTCCGGGAGTGTCAGATACGCAGTATTTT.

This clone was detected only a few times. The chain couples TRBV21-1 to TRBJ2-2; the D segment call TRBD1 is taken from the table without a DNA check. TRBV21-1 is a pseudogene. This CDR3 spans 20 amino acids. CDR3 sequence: CASSNRRVYPPGQGPGELFF. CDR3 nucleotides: TGTGCCAGCAGCAATCGGCGAGTTTACCCACCTGGACAGGGACCCGGGGAGCTGTTTTTT.

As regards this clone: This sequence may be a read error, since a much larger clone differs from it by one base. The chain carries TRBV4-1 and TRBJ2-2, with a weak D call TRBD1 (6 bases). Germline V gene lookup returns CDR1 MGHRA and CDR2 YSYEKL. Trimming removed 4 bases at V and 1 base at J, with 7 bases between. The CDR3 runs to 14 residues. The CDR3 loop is CASSLGQNTGELFF. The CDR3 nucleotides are TGCGCCAGCAGCCTGGGACAGAACACCGGGGAGCTGTTTTTT.

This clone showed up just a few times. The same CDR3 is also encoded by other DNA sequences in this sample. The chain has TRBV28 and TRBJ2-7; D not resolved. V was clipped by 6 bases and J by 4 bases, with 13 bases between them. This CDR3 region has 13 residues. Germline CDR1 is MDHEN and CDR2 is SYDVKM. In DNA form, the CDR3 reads TGTGCCAGCAGCCCGTCCAGAGGTTACGAGCAGTACTTC. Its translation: CASSPSRGYEQYF.

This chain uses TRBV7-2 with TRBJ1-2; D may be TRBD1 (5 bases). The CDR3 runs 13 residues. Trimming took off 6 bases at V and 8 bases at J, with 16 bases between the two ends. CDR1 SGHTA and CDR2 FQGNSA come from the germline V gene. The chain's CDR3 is CASRGDRRRGYTF. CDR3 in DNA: TGTGCCAGCAGAGGTGACAGACGAAGGGGCTACACCTTC.

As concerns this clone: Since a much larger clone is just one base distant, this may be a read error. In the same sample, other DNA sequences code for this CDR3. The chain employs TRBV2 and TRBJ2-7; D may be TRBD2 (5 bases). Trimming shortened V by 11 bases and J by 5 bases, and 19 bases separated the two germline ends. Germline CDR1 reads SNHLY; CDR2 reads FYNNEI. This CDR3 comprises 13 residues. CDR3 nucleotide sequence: TGTGCCCGGGAAGTTCCATCAGCCCACGAGCAGTACTTC. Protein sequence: CAREVPSAHEQYF.

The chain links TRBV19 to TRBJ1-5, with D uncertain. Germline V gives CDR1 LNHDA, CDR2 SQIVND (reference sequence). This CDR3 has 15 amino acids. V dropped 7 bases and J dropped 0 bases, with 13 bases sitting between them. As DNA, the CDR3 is TGTGCCAGTAAGTCGTACCGAGGTAGCAATCAGCCCCAGCATTTT. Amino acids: CASKSYRGSNQPQHF.

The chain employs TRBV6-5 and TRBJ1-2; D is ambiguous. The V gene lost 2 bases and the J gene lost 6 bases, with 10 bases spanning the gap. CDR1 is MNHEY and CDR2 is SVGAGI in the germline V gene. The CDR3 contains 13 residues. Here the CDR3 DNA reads TGTGCCAGCAGTTACATAGAGGGAGATGGCTACACCTTC. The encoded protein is CASSYIEGDGYTF.

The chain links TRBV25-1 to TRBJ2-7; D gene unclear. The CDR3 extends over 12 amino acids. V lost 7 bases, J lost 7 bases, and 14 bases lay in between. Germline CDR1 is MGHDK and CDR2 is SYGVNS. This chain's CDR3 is CASTGSSVEQYF. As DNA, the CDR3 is TGTGCCAGCACCGGGTCATCAGTTGAGCAGTACTTC.

Written as DNA, the CDR3 is TGTGCCAGTAGTACCCCCCGGGGTGGACTTAGCGCCTCCTACAATGAGCAGTTCTTC. It translates to CASSTPRGGLSASYNEQFF. The rearrangement links TRBV19 to TRBJ2-1; D might be TRBD2 (5 bases). Germline assignment: CDR1 LNHDA and CDR2 SQIVND (reference sequence). The V end was cut by 4 bases, the J end by 0 bases, with 22 bases between. This CDR3 region has 19 residues.

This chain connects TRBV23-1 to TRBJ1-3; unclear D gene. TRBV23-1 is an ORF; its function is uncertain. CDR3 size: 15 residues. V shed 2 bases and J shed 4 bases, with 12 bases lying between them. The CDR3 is CASSQVRGMGNTIYF. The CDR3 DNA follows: TGCGCCAGCAGTCAAGTTAGAGGGATGGGAAACACCATATATTTT.